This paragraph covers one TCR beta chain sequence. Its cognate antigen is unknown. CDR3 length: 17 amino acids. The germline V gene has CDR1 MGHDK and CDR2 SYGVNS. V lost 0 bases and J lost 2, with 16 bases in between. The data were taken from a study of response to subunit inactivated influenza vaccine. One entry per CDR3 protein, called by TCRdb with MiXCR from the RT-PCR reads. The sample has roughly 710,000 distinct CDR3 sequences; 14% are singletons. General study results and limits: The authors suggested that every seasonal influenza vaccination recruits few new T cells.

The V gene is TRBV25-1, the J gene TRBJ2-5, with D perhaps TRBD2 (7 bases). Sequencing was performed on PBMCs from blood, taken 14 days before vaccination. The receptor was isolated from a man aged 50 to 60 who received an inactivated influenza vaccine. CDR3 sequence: CASSEYFSGGRQETQYF. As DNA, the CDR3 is TGTGCCAGCAGTGAATATTTTTCGGGGGGCCGACAAGAGACCCAGTACTTC.